A single sample is the source of the 24 T cell receptor beta chains below, sequenced in a study of T cells in Graves' hyperthyroidism and ophthalmopathy. TCR beta CDR3 sequences were amplified from RNA transcripts. When the TCR CDR3 underwent first-round RT-PCR, the HTBI primer set was used. TCRdb re-analysed the multiplex PCR reads in MiXCR, keeping a single row per CDR3 protein. The table records around 56,000 distinct CDR3 sequences, roughly 52% of them present only once. The sequencing input was blood. These receptor sequences come from a woman aged 30 to 39 with Graves' ophthalmopathy.

This clonotype was observed at least ten times. This chain links TRBV5-4 with TRBJ2-2; 8 bases map to TRBD2. The CDR3 extends over 16 amino acids. J gave up 7 bases and V 0 bases, and 8 bases lay outside the gene matches. Germline CDR1 is SGHNT and CDR2 is YYREEE (reference sequence). Written as DNA, the CDR3 is TGTGCCAGCAGCTTGGTGGCGGGAGGTATCGGCGGGGAGCTGTTTTTT. Translation gives CASSLVAGGIGGELFF.

Notes on this clonotype: Being one base from a much bigger clone, this may be a read error. Likely a read error: the CDR3 ends without its conserved phenylalanine or tryptophan. The chain recombines TRBV28 with TRBJ1-5; tentative D call: TRBD1 (5 bases). V gave up 3 bases and J gave up 4 bases, with 16 bases separating them. This CDR3 has 16 amino acids. Per germline, CDR1 MDHEN and CDR2 SYDVKM. The CDR3 reads CASSLLPGTDNQPQHS. The CDR3 nucleotides are TGTGCCAGCAGTTTGTTACCCGGGACGGATAATCAGCCCCAGCATTCT.

This clonotype was found many times. CDR3 residues: CASRLPGLVQFF. The CDR3 DNA reads as TGTGCCAGCAGACTACCGGGACTAGTACAGTTCTTC. The chain joins TRBV12-3 or TRBV12-4 to TRBJ2-1, with 8 bases identical to TRBD2. Trimming took 6 bases from V and 13 from J; bases not matched to a gene: 8. The CDR3 consists of 12 residues.

The chain couples TRBV20-1 to TRBJ1-1; maybe TRBD1 (5 bases). The CDR3 runs to 11 residues. Trimming cost V 7 bases and J 7 bases, with 13 bases left between them. Per the germline V gene, CDR1 is DFQATT and CDR2 is SNEGSKA (reference sequence). The CDR3 is CSEARALEAFF. The CDR3, as DNA: TGCAGTGAGGCCAGGGCCCTTGAAGCTTTCTTT.

In regard to this clonotype: This may stem from a read error, because a much larger clone lies one nucleotide away. This sequence joins TRBV9 and TRBJ2-5; a possible D gene is TRBD1 (6 bases). The germline gives CDR1 SGDLS, CDR2 YYNGEE. CDR3 length: 15 amino acids. DNA of the CDR3: TGTGCCAGCAGCCAAGCCGGGACATTCGAAGAGACCCGGTACTTC. Its translation: CASSQAGTFEETRYF.

The chain couples TRBV20-1 to TRBJ2-3; 9 bases line up with TRBD1. Losses at the gene ends were 3 bases for V and 3 bases for J; bases not matched to a gene: 7. This CDR3 comprises 15 residues. Germline CDR1 DFQATT, CDR2 SNEGSKA (reference sequence). The CDR3 loop reads CSARGPGQGTDTQYF. CDR3 bases: TGCAGTGCTAGGGGTCCGGGACAGGGAACAGATACGCAGTATTTT.

This clonotype was counted many times. Here the CDR3 reads CASSHDFAPGTGSDSPLHF. DNA for the CDR3: TGTGCCAGCAGTCACGACTTCGCCCCCGGGACAGGGTCGGATTCACCCCTCCACTTT. This chain uses TRBV6-5 with TRBJ1-6, with 9 bases aligning to TRBD1. CDR3 length: 19 amino acids. CDR1 is MNHEY, CDR2 SVGAGI, per germline. Trimming removed 5 bases from V and 8 bases from J; junction bases left unmatched: 19.

The J gene is TRBJ1-2, the V gene TRBV29-1; D ambiguous. V lost 6 bases, J lost 12 bases, and 17 bases lay in between. The CDR3 has 11 residues. CDR1 and CDR2 (germline): SQVTM, ANQGSEA. DNA of the CDR3: TGCAGCGTGAACGGTGGCGATGGAAACACCTTC. It yields the protein CSVNGGDGNTF.

This clonotype showed up many times. J is TRBJ2-7 and V is TRBV28; 9 bases map to TRBD1. The V gene's germline CDR1 is MDHEN and CDR2 SYDVKM. The CDR3 runs to 13 residues. V was pared by 5 bases and J by 4 bases, with 3 bases of the junction left unmatched. CDR3 residues: CASSAGQGYEQYF. The DNA of the CDR3 is TGTGCCAGCAGTGCGGGACAGGGATACGAGCAGTACTTC.

This clonotype was seen at least ten times. This chain links TRBV12-3 or TRBV12-4 with TRBJ2-3, with 8 nucleotides matching TRBD2. This CDR3 is 15 amino acids long. Germline trimming cut 4 bases from V and 0 bases from J; bases unmatched to any gene: 3. The CDR3 DNA reads TGTGCCAGCAGTTACGGGGGGGCTAGCACAGATACGCAGTATTTT. It encodes CASSYGGASTDTQYF.

In the case of this clonotype: This could be a read error, since a much larger clone is one nucleotide away. V usage is TRBV6-1 and J usage is TRBJ2-2; D is possibly TRBD2 (5 bases). The length of the CDR3 is 15 residues. Per germline, CDR1 MNHNS and CDR2 SASEGT. CDR3 in amino acids: CASSPHLENTGELLF. In DNA, the CDR3 is TGTGCCAGCAGCCCCCATCTTGAGAACACCGGGGAGCTGCTTTTT.

This clonotype was recorded once. This chain uses TRBV9 with TRBJ2-5; 9 nucleotides agree with TRBD2. The CDR3 spans 16 residues. V shed 5 bases, J shed 4 bases, and the junction held 12 bases outside the gene matches. Germline V lookup: CDR1 SGDLS, CDR2 YYNGEE. In DNA, the CDR3 is TGTGCCAGCAGTCTAGCGGGAACTCTGGCCTTAGAGACCCAGTACTTC. Amino acids: CASSLAGTLALETQYF.

This clonotype was counted at least ten times. The chain couples TRBV14 to TRBJ1-2; 11 bases are shared with TRBD1. CDR1 is SGHDN, CDR2 FVKESK, per germline. V shed 4 bases, J shed 4 bases, and the junction held 11 bases outside the gene matches. The CDR3 is made up of 17 amino acids. CDR3 sequence: CASSRIGTGGGFYGYTF. CDR3 in DNA: TGTGCCAGCAGCCGGATCGGGACAGGGGGAGGATTCTATGGCTACACCTTC.

Of note for this clonotype: One end of the junction fails to match germline, which may point to a read error. The V gene is TRBV10-3, the J gene TRBJ1-6; a weak D match, TRBD1 (5 bases). This CDR3 has 14 amino acids. CDR1 is ENHRY and CDR2 is SYGVKD in the germline V gene. The CDR3 sequence: CASSGGGENSPLHF. The CDR3 DNA reads TGTGCCAGCAGTGGGGGGGGGGAGAATTCACCCCTCCACTTT.

The genes are TRBV19 and TRBJ2-3, with D possibly being TRBD2 (7 bases). The CDR3 contains 14 residues. From germline, CDR1 is LNHDA and CDR2 SQIVND (reference sequence). With 3 bases removed from V and 5 bases from J, the gap between germline ends came to 12 bases. The CDR3 protein is CASSMAGAGDTQYF. The CDR3 nucleotides are TGTGCCAGTAGTATGGCGGGGGCTGGAGATACGCAGTATTTT.

In this sample, this clonotype turned up once. The chain links TRBV7-2 to TRBJ2-7, with D uncertain. The CDR3 is 12 amino acids. V lost 3 bases to trimming and J lost 6 bases, with 9 bases between them. Germline V gives CDR1 SGHTA, CDR2 FQGNSA. In nucleotides, the CDR3 is TGTGCCAGCAGCTTCCAAAGGGCCGAGCAGTACTTC. Amino acids: CASSFQRAEQYF. The complete variable domain, with remaining parts taken from reference TRBV7-2 and TRBJ2-7, reads GAGVSQSPSNKVTEKGKDVELRCDPISGHTALYWYRQSLGQGLEFLIYFQGNSAPDKSGLPSDRFSAERTGGSVSTLTIQRTQQEDSAVYLCASSFQRAEQYFGPGTRLTVT.

About this clonotype itself: Relative to the germline gene, one junction end is altered; a read error may explain this. The V gene is TRBV14, the J gene TRBJ2-1, with 12 bases aligning to TRBD2. Germline CDR1 is SGHDN and CDR2 is FVKESK. The CDR3 is 18 residues long. CDR3: CASSHPTSGSRLYNVQLF. The CDR3 bases are TGTGCCAGCAGCCACCCGACTAGCGGGAGTCGGCTTTACAATGTGCAGCTCTTC.

The rearrangement links TRBV25-1 to TRBJ2-7; D might be TRBD2 (5 bases). The germline V gene has CDR1 MGHDK and CDR2 SYGVNS. The CDR3 runs 13 residues. The CDR3 DNA reads as TGTGCTAGAGGGCTTGATCAGTTGTACGAGCAGTACTTC. It translates to CARGLDQLYEQYF.

On this clonotype itself: One end of the junction varies from germline; a read error may be responsible. V and J are TRBV7-9 and TRBJ2-1; D not resolved. The CDR3 runs 12 residues. Germline V gene lookup returns CDR1 SEHNR and CDR2 FQNEAQ (reference sequence). The CDR3 nucleotides are TGTGCCAGCGGCCTAGTCTACAATAAGCAGTTCTTC. It translates to CASGLVYNKQFF.

This clonotype was seen at least ten times. The rearrangement links TRBV19 to TRBJ2-5; D not certain. The germline V gene encodes CDR1 LNHDA and CDR2 SQIVND (reference sequence). Between the trimmed V and J ends, which lost 11 bases and 1 base, there was a span of 17 bases. The CDR3 covers 14 residues. The chain's CDR3 is CALTRRQFQETQYF. The CDR3 nucleotides read TGTGCCCTTACCCGTCGTCAGTTCCAAGAGACCCAGTACTTC.

This clonotype occurred many times. CDR3 nucleotides: TGTGCCAGCAGTAACGGGGACAGCACAGATACGCAGTATTTT. Amino acid sequence: CASSNGDSTDTQYF. The chain is built from TRBV6-2 or TRBV6-3 and TRBJ2-3; tentatively, D is TRBD1 or TRBD2 (5 bases each). Deletions cut 5 bases from V and 0 bases from J, with 9 bases between. The CDR3 loop spans 14 amino acids. Germline-derived CDR1 and CDR2 are MNHEY and SVGEGT.

This clonotype was detected ten times or more. The rearrangement uses TRBV7-3 and TRBJ2-3, with D uncertain. Trimming shortened V by 0 bases and J by 0 bases, and 4 bases separated the two germline ends. The CDR3 extends over 14 amino acids. CDR1 is SGHTA, CDR2 FQGTGA, per germline. The CDR3 loop is CASSLTLSTDTQYF. In DNA form, the CDR3 reads TGTGCCAGCAGCTTAACCCTTAGCACAGATACGCAGTATTTT.

Points on this clonotype: No conserved phenylalanine or tryptophan is present at the end of the CDR3, so a read error is the likely explanation. The gene calls are TRBV20-1 and TRBJ2-7; 9 positions agree with TRBD1. J was trimmed by 2 bases and V by 0 bases; bases with no gene match: 14. This CDR3 has 18 amino acids. CDR1 and CDR2 from the germline V gene are DFQATT and SNEGSKA (reference sequence). The CDR3 DNA sequence: TGCAGTGCTAGAGACCAAGGGTGGGGGACAGGGAGACCCTACGAGCAGTACCTC. This encodes CSARDQGWGTGRPYEQYL.

The rearrangement links TRBV29-1 to TRBJ1-2; 9 bases match TRBD1. V lost 2 bases, J lost 7 bases, and 11 bases stayed unmatched. Germline CDR1 reads SQVTM; CDR2 reads ANQGSEA. The CDR3 loop spans 15 amino acids. In DNA, the CDR3 is TGCAGCGTTGAAATGTGGACAGGGGAGTTTTTTGGCTACACCTTC. This translates into CSVEMWTGEFFGYTF.